Below are 26 T cell receptor beta chains sequenced from a single sample in a study of blood T cells in healthy people across ages. A sample-barcoded 5' primer and a J-beta primer mix were used in a second PCR of about 7 to 12 cycles. MiXCR, run by TCRdb on the 5' RACE reads, gives a single entry per CDR3 protein. The profile shows around 990,000 distinct CDR3 sequences, more than 30% of them singletons. The sample consisted of blood. These receptors all come from a man aged 18 to 30 in good health.

The V call is TRBV28, the J call TRBJ2-3; 10 nucleotides agree with TRBD1. Losses at the gene ends were 6 bases for V and 0 bases for J; bases not matched to a gene: 3. CDR1 is MDHEN and CDR2 is SYDVKM in the germline V gene. The CDR3 totals 15 residues. CDR3: CASRLDRGSTDTQYF. DNA for the CDR3: TGTGCCAGCAGGTTGGACAGGGGGAGCACAGATACGCAGTATTTT.

J is TRBJ2-5 and V is TRBV3-1; D is ambiguous. Germline assignment: CDR1 LGHDT and CDR2 YNNKEL (reference sequence). The CDR3 totals 16 residues. V lost 1 base to trimming and J lost 2 bases, with 14 bases between them. The CDR3 region is CASSQGRRSGQETQYF. DNA for the CDR3: TGTGCCAGCAGCCAAGGTCGACGGTCAGGTCAAGAGACCCAGTACTTC.

The chain joins TRBV7-9 to TRBJ2-5, with a tentative D call TRBD1 (5 bases). This CDR3 spans 14 amino acids. Germline lookup yields CDR1 SEHNR and CDR2 FQNEAQ (reference sequence). Trimming took 1 base from V and 11 from J, leaving 17 bases between them. This chain's CDR3 is CASSLVSLDNEQYF. In DNA form, the CDR3 reads TGTGCCAGCAGCTTAGTATCTCTGGACAATGAGCAGTACTTC.

CDR3 sequence (DNA): TGTGCCAGCATCCAGCGGGGCAGCTCCTACGAGCAGTACTTC. It codes for CASIQRGSSYEQYF. This chain connects TRBV3-1 to TRBJ2-4, with TRBD2 identical over 7 bases. The J call may be in error: the DNA end matches TRBJ2-7 better. Germline values: CDR1 LGHDT, CDR2 YNNKEL (reference sequence). The CDR3 contains 14 residues.

The CDR3 DNA follows: TGTGCCAGCAGTCGCGAGGGCGGTCATGAAAAACTGTTTTTT. Translation gives CASSREGGHEKLFF. This rearrangement joins TRBV12-3 or TRBV12-4 to TRBJ1-4; D remains ambiguous. Trimming stripped 5 bases from V and 6 bases from J, with 13 bases between. The CDR3 contains 14 residues.

The chain uses TRBV7-8 and TRBJ2-3; perhaps TRBD2 as D (5 bases). CDR3 length: 15 amino acids. The V end lost 1 base, the J end lost 2 bases, and 10 bases lay between the germline ends. The germline V gene encodes CDR1 SGHVS and CDR2 FQNEAQ. In DNA form, the CDR3 reads TGTGCCAGCAGCTTAGGATCGGGATACACAGATACGCAGTATTTT. This encodes CASSLGSGYTDTQYF. Supplemented by reference TRBV7-8 and TRBJ2-3, the full variable domain reads GAGVSQSPRYKVAKRGQDVALRCDPISGHVSLFWYQQALGQGPEFLTYFQNEAQLDKSGLPSDRFFAERPEGSVSTLKIQRTQQEDSAVYLCASSLGSGYTDTQYFGPGTRLTVL.

The chain employs TRBV20-1 and TRBJ2-1; possibly TRBD2 for D (6 bases). Gene TRBJ2-7 matches the end of the DNA better, so the J call may be wrong. The germline gives CDR1 DFQATT, CDR2 SNEGSKA (reference sequence). The CDR3 extends over 14 amino acids. The CDR3 sequence: CSSPIAAPYNEQYF. The CDR3 coding sequence is TGCAGTTCCCCGATAGCGGCCCCCTACAATGAGCAGTACTTC.

Only a few counts were recorded for this clonotype. The CDR3 nucleotides are TGTGCCATCAGTGAGTCCCGGGGGGGTGGTGGCTACACCTTC. Residues: CAISESRGGGGYTF. The chain recombines TRBV10-3 with TRBJ1-2, with D perhaps TRBD1 (5 bases). V was clipped by 0 bases and J by 7 bases, with 12 bases between them. This CDR3 region has 14 residues. Per the germline V gene, CDR1 is ENHRY and CDR2 is SYGVKD.

V and J are TRBV5-6 and TRBJ2-1, with D unresolved. The CDR3 has 16 amino acids. The germline gives CDR1 SGHDT, CDR2 YYEEEE. Deletions cut 3 bases from V and 0 bases from J, with 13 bases between. The CDR3: CASSSDIPISYNEQFF. The DNA of the CDR3 is TGTGCCAGCAGCTCGGATATACCCATCTCCTACAATGAGCAGTTCTTC.

The sample holds a few counts of this clonotype. The V call is TRBV6-2 or TRBV6-3, the J call TRBJ1-1; TRBD1 agrees at 7 bases. Per the germline V gene, CDR1 is MNHEY and CDR2 is SVGEGT. V lost 6 bases, J lost 1 base, and 5 bases stayed unmatched. The CDR3 runs to 14 residues. CDR3 region: CASRPDRRNTEAFF. The DNA of the CDR3 is TGTGCCAGCAGACCGGACAGGAGGAACACTGAAGCTTTCTTT.

The chain combines TRBV7-2 with TRBJ1-2; unclear D gene. CDR3 size: 15 residues. Per the germline V gene, CDR1 is SGHTA and CDR2 is FQGNSA. The V and J ends lost 1 base and 7 bases respectively, with 16 bases between them. DNA for the CDR3: TGTGCCAGCAGCTTAGTAGCGGACTCCAGCTTTGGCTACACCTTC. Protein: CASSLVADSSFGYTF. Supplemented by reference TRBV7-2 and TRBJ1-2, the full variable domain reads GAGVSQSPSNKVTEKGKDVELRCDPISGHTALYWYRQSLGQGLEFLIYFQGNSAPDKSGLPSDRFSAERTGGSVSTLTIQRTQQEDSAVYLCASSLVADSSFGYTFGSGTRLTVV.

The chain recombines TRBV20-1 with TRBJ1-1; D is possibly TRBD1 (6 bases). The germline V gene encodes CDR1 DFQATT and CDR2 SNEGSKA (reference sequence). The V end lost 0 bases, the J end lost 0 bases, and 11 bases lay between the germline ends. The CDR3 runs to 15 residues. DNA for the CDR3: TGCAGTGCTAGAGATCACAGGGCCGTGAACACTGAAGCTTTCTTT. Its protein is CSARDHRAVNTEAFF.

V usage is TRBV9 and J usage is TRBJ1-4; tentatively, D is TRBD1 (5 bases). CDR1 and CDR2 from the germline V gene are SGDLS and YYNGEE. The CDR3 has 12 amino acids. Between the trimmed V and J ends, which lost 3 bases and 10 bases, there was a span of 10 bases. CDR3 DNA: TGTGCCAGCAGCGATGAGAGGGGAAAACTGTTTTTT. Translating gives CASSDERGKLFF.

The chain carries TRBV4-3 and TRBJ2-3; 9 nucleotides match TRBD1. Germline CDR1 LGHNA, CDR2 YSLEER. This CDR3 contains 14 residues. Trimming took 1 base from V and 11 from J; bases not matched to a gene: 7. CDR3: CASSQATGGEVQYF. The CDR3 DNA sequence: TGCGCCAGCAGCCAAGCAACAGGGGGCGAGGTGCAGTATTTT.

The chain joins TRBV5-6 to TRBJ2-5; 7 bases map to TRBD2. The CDR3 consists of 16 residues. Germline CDR1 is SGHDT and CDR2 is YYEEEE. J lost 2 bases, V lost 4 bases, and 11 bases had no gene match. CDR3 in DNA: TGTGCCAGCAGCGTTCGTCTAGCGGATCTTCAAGAGACCCAGTACTTC. Residues: CASSVRLADLQETQYF.

This clonotype has only a few counts. The V call is TRBV28, the J call TRBJ2-1; D is unclear. The CDR3 sequence is 16 residues long. V was clipped by 2 bases and J by 0 bases, with 11 bases between them. In germline, CDR1 is MDHEN, CDR2 SYDVKM. This CDR3 is CASSLLFPSSYNEQFF. In DNA, the CDR3 is TGTGCCAGCAGTTTACTGTTTCCGAGCTCCTACAATGAGCAGTTCTTC.

The chain recombines TRBV20-1 with TRBJ2-3, with D possibly being TRBD1 or TRBD2 (9 bases each). This CDR3 comprises 15 residues. Deletions cut 5 bases from V and 3 bases from J, with 18 bases between. Per germline, CDR1 DFQATT and CDR2 SNEGSKA (reference sequence). In nucleotides, the CDR3 is TGCAGTGCTGCGGGAGGGACAGGGAAAACAGATACGCAGTATTTT. This encodes CSAAGGTGKTDTQYF.

This clonotype has only a few counts. The V call is TRBV7-2, the J call TRBJ2-3, with a possible D match to TRBD1 (6 bases). V lost 7 bases, J lost 6 bases, and 20 bases lay in between. CDR1 and CDR2 from the germline V gene are SGHTA and FQGNSA. The CDR3 spans 15 residues. CDR3 bases: TGTGCCAGCACCCCGACTCCGGGACAAGTGGATACGCAGTATTTT. Translation: CASTPTPGQVDTQYF. The full variable domain, in which reference TRBV7-2 and TRBJ2-3 provide the parts outside the CDR3, is GAGVSQSPSNKVTEKGKDVELRCDPISGHTALYWYRQSLGQGLEFLIYFQGNSAPDKSGLPSDRFSAERTGGSVSTLTIQRTQQEDSAVYLCASTPTPGQVDTQYFGPGTRLTVL.

This clonotype has just a few counts. The rearrangement uses TRBV7-2 and TRBJ1-1; no firm D call. Trimming left V 2 bases short and J 0 bases short, with 10 bases between. CDR1 and CDR2 from the germline V gene are SGHTA and FQGNSA. The length of the CDR3 is 15 residues. The CDR3 nucleotides are TGTGCCAGCAGCTTACGTTTAGGGATGAACACTGAAGCTTTCTTT. It encodes CASSLRLGMNTEAFF.

The J gene is TRBJ2-7, the V gene TRBV5-1, with 10 bases lining up with TRBD1. Looked up from germline, CDR1 is SGHRS and CDR2 is YFSETQ. The CDR3 runs 15 residues. The V gene end was trimmed by 4 bases and the J gene end by 7 bases; junction bases not matched to a gene: 11. The CDR3 protein is CASSPATGGINEQYF. The CDR3 region has the DNA TGCGCCAGCAGCCCCGCGACAGGGGGCATTAATGAGCAGTACTTC.

V is TRBV20-1 and J is TRBJ2-3; TRBD1 matches at 8 bases. The CDR3 covers 17 residues. Germline-derived CDR1 and CDR2 are DFQATT and SNEGSKA (reference sequence). With 1 base clipped from V and 3 bases from J, the junction kept 12 bases outside the gene matches. The CDR3 here is CSARVIKVGQATDTQYF. CDR3 DNA sequence: TGCAGTGCTAGAGTGATTAAAGTGGGACAGGCAACAGATACGCAGTATTTT.

This clonotype was picked up a small number of times. This chain uses TRBV2 with TRBJ1-2; TRBD1 might be the D (5 bases). The CDR3 spans 14 residues. Germline lookup yields CDR1 SNHLY and CDR2 FYNNEI. The V gene lost 7 bases and the J gene lost 2 bases, with 14 bases spanning the gap. CDR3 nucleotides: TGTGCCAGCACCGAAGCAGGGAGAAACTATGGCTACACCTTC. Its translation is CASTEAGRNYGYTF.

Regarding this clonotype: Since a much larger clone is just one base distant, this may be a read error. The CDR3 region has the DNA TGTGCCAGCAGCTTGCTTCGGGACAGGGTCTACAATAAGCAGTTCTTC. It is translated as CASSLLRDRVYNKQFF. The chain carries TRBV7-2 and TRBJ2-1; 9 bases fit TRBD1. Germline V CDR1 and CDR2: SGHTA, FQGNSA. This CDR3 is built from 16 residues.

The genes are TRBV6-1 and TRBJ1-3, with D maybe TRBD1 (6 bases). Deletions cut 4 bases from V and 2 bases from J, with 9 bases between. This CDR3 is built from 14 residues. Germline lookup yields CDR1 MNHNS and CDR2 SASEGT. The CDR3 nucleotides are TGTGCCAGCAGTGCCCAGGGGACTGGAAACACCATATATTTT. It encodes CASSAQGTGNTIYF.

This clonotype came up a few times. The chain links TRBV20-1 to TRBJ2-3; D unclear. CDR1 is DFQATT, CDR2 SNEGSKA, per germline (reference sequence). This CDR3 spans 16 amino acids. V lost 3 bases and J lost 0, with 16 bases in between. The CDR3 DNA is TGCAGTGCTAGTGAACAATTCATGACTAGCACAGATACGCAGTATTTT. This encodes CSASEQFMTSTDTQYF.

This clonotype occurred once. This chain joins TRBV20-1 and TRBJ2-7, with D uncertain. The CDR3 is made up of 14 amino acids. Germline V gives CDR1 DFQATT, CDR2 SNEGSKA (reference sequence). Trimming shortened V by 0 bases and J by 6 bases, and 15 bases separated the two germline ends. The CDR3 DNA follows: TGCAGTGCTAGAGATCCCGGCCTCGGCGGCGAGCAGTACTTC. This encodes CSARDPGLGGEQYF.